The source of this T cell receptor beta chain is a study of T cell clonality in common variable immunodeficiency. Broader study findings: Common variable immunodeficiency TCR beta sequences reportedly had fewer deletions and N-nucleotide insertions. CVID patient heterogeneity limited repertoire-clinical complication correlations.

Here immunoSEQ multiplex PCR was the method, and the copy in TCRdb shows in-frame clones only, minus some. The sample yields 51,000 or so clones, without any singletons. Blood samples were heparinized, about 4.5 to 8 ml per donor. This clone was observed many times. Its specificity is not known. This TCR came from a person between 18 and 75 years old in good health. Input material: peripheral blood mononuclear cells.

The CDR3 sequence: CASSRGSSAYNEQFF. The sequenced part of the CDR3 DNA is TGTGCCAGCAGCCGGGGGAGCTCAGCATACAATGAG. The chain employs TRBV7-2 and TRBJ2-1; a possible D gene is TRBD2 (6 bases). With the read ending 3 residues before the CDR3 end, the germline J gene is used to fill in that end. The V gene's germline CDR1 is SGHTA and CDR2 FQGNSA. The CDR3 is 15 residues long. The germline V and J ends were trimmed by 5 bases and 4 bases, with 15 bases remaining between them.